Included here is one TCR beta chain sequence, with context. The target antigen is unknown. The sample comes from a study of identical twins. General study points: When twins shared out-of-frame alpha sequences, those sequences had excess low generation probability. Carriage of fewer insertions was seen in abundant cord blood beta clonotypes, whereas memory repertoires showed none. Weaker excess twin sharing was seen among beta out-of-frame sequences.

Unique molecular identifiers were in the cDNA, with template-switch universal primer binding. TCRdb used MiXCR to reprocess the 5' RACE reads, holding one entry per CDR3 protein. The data show around 340,000 distinct CDR3 sequences, roughly 10% seen once. V shed 3 bases, J shed 6 bases, and the junction held 4 bases outside the gene matches. The germline CDR1 and CDR2 sequences are SQVTM and ANQGSEA. CDR3 length: 13 residues. This sequence was found in a woman between 45 and 60 years old in good health. Sequences were obtained from naive T cells sorted from blood. The chain combines TRBV29-1 with TRBJ2-5, with TRBD1 matching over 10 bases. This CDR3 reads CSVERGQGKTQYF. The CDR3 DNA sequence: TGCAGCGTTGAGCGGGGACAGGGGAAGACCCAGTACTTC.